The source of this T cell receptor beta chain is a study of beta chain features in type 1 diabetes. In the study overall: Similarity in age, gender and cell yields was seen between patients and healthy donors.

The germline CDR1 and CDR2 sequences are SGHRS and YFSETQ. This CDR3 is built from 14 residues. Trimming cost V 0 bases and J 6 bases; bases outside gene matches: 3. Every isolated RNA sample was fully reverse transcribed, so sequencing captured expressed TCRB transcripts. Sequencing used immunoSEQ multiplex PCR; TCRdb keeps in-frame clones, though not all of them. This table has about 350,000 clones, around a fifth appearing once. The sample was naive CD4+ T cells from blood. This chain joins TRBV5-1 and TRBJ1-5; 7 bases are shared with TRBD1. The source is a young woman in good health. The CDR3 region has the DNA TGCGCCAGCAGCTTGGAAGGGGGCGGTCAGCCCCAGCATTTT. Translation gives CASSLEGGGQPQHF.